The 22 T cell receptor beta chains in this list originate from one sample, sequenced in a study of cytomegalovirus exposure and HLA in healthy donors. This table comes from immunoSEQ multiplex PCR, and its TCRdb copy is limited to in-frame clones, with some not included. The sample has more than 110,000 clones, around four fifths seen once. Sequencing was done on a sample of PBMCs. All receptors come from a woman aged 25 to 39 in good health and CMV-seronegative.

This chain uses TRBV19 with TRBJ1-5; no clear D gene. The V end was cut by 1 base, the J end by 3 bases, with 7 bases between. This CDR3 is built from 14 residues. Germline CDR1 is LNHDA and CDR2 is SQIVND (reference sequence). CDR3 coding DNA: TGTGCCAGTAGTATAGCGGGGAACAATCAGCCCCAGCATTTT. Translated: CASSIAGNNQPQHF.

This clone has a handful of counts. The CDR3 sequence is CAIRETGPHEQYF. The CDR3 coding sequence is TGTGCCATCAGAGAGACAGGGCCACACGAGCAGTACTTC. The V and J genes are TRBV10-3 and TRBJ2-7; 7 positions match TRBD1. The CDR3 length is 13 residues. Germline V gene lookup returns CDR1 ENHRY and CDR2 SYGVKD. V shed 6 bases, J shed 5 bases, and the junction held 7 bases outside the gene matches.

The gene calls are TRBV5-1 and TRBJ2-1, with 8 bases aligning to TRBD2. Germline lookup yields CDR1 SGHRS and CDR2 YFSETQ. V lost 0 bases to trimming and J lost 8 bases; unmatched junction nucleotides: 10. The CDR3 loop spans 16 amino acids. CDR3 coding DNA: TGCGCCAGCAGCTTGGGAGCGGGGGAGCTGGGTCATGAGCAGTTCTTC. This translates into CASSLGAGELGHEQFF.

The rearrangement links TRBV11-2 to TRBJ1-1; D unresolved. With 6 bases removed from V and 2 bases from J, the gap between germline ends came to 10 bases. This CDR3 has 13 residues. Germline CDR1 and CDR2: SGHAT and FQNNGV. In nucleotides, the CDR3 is TGTGCCAGCAGATCTGACTTCAACACTGAAGCTTTCTTT. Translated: CASRSDFNTEAFF. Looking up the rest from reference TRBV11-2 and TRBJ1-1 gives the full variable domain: EAGVAQSPRYKIIEKRQSVAFWCNPISGHATLYWYQQILGQGPKLLIQFQNNGVVDDSQLPKDRFSAERLKGVDSTLKIQPAKLEDSAVYLCASRSDFNTEAFFGQGTRLTVV.

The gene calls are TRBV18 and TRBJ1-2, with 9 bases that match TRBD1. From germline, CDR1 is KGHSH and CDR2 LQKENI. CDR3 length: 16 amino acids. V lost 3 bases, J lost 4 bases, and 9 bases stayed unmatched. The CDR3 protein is CASSPLRDRVPYGYTF. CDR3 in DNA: TGTGCCAGCTCACCGCTCCGGGACAGGGTCCCCTATGGCTACACCTTC.

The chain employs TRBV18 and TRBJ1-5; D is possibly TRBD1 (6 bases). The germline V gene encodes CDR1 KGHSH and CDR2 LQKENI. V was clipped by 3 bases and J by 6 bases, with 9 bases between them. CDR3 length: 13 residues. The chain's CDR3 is CASSPTGTQPQHF. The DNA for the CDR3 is TGTGCCAGCTCACCTACAGGGACTCAGCCCCAGCATTTT.

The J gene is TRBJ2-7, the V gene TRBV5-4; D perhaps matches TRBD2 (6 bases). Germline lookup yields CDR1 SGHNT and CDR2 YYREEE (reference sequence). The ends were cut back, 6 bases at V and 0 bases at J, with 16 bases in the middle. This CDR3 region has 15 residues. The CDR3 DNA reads TGTGCCAGCAAGGGTCGGGACGGGAGCTCCTACGAGCAGTACTTC. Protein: CASKGRDGSSYEQYF.

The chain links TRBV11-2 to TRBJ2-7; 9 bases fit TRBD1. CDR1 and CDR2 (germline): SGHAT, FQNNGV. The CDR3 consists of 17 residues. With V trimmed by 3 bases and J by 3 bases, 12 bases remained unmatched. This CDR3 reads CASSFRYGTGTNYEQYF. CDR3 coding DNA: TGTGCCAGCAGCTTCCGGTACGGGACAGGGACAAACTACGAGCAGTACTTC.

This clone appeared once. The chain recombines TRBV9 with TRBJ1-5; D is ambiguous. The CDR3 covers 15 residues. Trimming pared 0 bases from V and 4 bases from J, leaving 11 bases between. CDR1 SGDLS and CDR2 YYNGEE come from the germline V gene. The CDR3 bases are TGTGCCAGCAGCGTAGGCCCGGAGGGAAATCAGCCCCAGCATTTT. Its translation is CASSVGPEGNQPQHF. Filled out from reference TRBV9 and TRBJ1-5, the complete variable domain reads DSGVTQTPKHLITATGQRVTLRCSPRSGDLSVYWYQQSLDQGLQFLIQYYNGEERAKGNILERFSAQQFPDLHSELNLSSLELGDSALYFCASSVGPEGNQPQHFGDGTRLSIL.

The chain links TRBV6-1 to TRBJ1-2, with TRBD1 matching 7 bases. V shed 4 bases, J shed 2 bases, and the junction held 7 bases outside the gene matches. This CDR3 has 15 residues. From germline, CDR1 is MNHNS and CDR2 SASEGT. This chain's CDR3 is CASSVGTEINYGYTF. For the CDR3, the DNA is TGTGCCAGCAGTGTCGGGACAGAGATAAACTATGGCTACACCTTC.

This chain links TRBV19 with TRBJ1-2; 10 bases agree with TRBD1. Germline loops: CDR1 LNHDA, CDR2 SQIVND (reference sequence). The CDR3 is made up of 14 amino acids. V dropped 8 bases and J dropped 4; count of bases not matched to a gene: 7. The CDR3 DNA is TGTGCCAGTGGGACAGGGGAAGGACTCTATGGCTACACCTTC. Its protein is CASGTGEGLYGYTF.

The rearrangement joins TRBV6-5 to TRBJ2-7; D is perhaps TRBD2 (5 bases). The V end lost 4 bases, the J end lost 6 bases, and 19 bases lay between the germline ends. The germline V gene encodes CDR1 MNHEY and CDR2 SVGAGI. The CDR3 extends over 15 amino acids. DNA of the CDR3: TGTGCCAGCAGTTCTGGACCCACCGGGATGCGCGAGCAGTACTTC. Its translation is CASSSGPTGMREQYF.

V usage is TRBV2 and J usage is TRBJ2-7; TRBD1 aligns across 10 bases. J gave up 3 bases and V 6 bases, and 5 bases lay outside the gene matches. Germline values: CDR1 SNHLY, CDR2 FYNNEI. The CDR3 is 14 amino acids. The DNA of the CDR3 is TGTGCCAGCAGCCCGACAGGGGGCTTCTACGAGCAGTACTTC. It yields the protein CASSPTGGFYEQYF.

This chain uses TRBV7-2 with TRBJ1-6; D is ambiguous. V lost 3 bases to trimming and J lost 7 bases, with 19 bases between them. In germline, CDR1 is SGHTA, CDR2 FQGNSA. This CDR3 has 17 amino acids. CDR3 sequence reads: CASSFRGGALPNSPLHF. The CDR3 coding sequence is TGTGCCAGCAGCTTCCGAGGCGGTGCCCTCCCGAATTCACCCCTCCACTTT.

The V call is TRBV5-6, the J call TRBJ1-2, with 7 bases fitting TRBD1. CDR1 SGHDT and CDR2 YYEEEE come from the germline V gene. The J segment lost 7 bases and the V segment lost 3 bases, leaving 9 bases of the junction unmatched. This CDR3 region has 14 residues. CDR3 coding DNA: TGTGCCAGCAGCTCGAAGAGACAGGGTCCTGGCTACACCTTC. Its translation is CASSSKRQGPGYTF.

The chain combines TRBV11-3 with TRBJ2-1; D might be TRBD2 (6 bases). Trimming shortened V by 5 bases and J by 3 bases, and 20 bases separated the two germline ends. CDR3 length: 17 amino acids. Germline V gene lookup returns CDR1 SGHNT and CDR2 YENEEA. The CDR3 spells CASSPFGGNGGYNEQFF. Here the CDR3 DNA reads TGTGCCAGCAGCCCTTTCGGTGGGAACGGGGGCTACAATGAGCAGTTCTTC.

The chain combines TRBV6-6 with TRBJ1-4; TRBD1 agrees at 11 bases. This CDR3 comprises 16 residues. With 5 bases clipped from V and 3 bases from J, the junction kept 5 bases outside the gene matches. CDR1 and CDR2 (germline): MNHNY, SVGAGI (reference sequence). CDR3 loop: CASSRTGGSANEKLFF. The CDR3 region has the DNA TGTGCCAGCAGTCGGACAGGGGGCTCTGCTAATGAAAAACTGTTTTTT.

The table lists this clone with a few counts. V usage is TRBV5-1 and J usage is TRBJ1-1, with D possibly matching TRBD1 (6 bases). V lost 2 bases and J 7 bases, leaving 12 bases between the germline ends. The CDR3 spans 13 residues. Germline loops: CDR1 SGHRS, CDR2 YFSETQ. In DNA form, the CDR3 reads TGCGCCAGCAGCTTTTGGGGGCTCGGTGAAGCTTTCTTT. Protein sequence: CASSFWGLGEAFF. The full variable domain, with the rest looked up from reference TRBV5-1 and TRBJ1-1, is KAGVTQTPRYLIKTRGQQVTLSCSPISGHRSVSWYQQTPGQGLQFLFEYFSETQRNKGNFPGRFSGRQFSNSRSEMNVSTLELGDSALYLCASSFWGLGEAFFGQGTRLTVV.

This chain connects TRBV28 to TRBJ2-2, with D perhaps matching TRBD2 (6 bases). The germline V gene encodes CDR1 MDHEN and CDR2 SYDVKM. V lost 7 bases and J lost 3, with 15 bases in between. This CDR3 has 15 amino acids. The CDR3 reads CASTLGGTDTGELFF. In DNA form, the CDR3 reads TGTGCCAGCACCCTTGGCGGGACGGACACCGGGGAGCTGTTTTTT.

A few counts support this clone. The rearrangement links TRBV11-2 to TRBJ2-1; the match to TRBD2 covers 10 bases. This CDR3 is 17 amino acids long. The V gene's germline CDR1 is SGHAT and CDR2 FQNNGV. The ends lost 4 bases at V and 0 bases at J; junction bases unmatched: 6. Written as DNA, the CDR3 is TGTGCCAGCAGCTCGGGCGTAGCGGGGGGCTCCTACAATGAGCAGTTCTTC. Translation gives CASSSGVAGGSYNEQFF.

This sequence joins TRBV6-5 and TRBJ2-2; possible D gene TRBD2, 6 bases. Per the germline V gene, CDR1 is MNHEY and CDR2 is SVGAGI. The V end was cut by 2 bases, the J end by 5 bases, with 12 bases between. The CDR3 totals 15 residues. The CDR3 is CASSYAGWLTGELFF. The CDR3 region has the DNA TGTGCCAGCAGTTACGCGGGGTGGTTAACCGGGGAGCTGTTTTTT.

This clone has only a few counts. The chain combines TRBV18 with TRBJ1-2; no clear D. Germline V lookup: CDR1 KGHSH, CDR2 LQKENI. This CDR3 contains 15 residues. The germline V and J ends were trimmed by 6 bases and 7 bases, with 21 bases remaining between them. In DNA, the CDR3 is TGTGCCAGCTCCCCCTCGGGTGGAGGACGAGGTGGCTACACCTTC. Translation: CASSPSGGGRGGYTF.